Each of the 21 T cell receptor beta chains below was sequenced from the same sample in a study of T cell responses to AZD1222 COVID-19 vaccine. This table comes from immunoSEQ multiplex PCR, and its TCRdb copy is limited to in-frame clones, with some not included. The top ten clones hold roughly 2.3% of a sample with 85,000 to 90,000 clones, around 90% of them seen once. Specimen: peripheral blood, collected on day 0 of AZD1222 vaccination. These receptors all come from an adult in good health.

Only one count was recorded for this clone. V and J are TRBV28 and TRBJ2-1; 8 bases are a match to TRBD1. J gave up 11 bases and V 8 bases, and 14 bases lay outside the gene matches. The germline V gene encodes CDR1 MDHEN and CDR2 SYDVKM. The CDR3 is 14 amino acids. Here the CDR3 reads CASQPGQAHRQQFF. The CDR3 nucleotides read TGTGCCAGCCAACCGGGACAGGCGCACCGTCAGCAGTTCTTC. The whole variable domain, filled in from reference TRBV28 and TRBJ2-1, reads DVKVTQSSRYLVKRTGEKVFLECVQDMDHENMFWYRQDPGLGLRLIYFSYDVKMKEKGDIPEGYSVSREKKERFSLILESASTNQTSMYLCASQPGQAHRQQFFGPGTRLTVL.

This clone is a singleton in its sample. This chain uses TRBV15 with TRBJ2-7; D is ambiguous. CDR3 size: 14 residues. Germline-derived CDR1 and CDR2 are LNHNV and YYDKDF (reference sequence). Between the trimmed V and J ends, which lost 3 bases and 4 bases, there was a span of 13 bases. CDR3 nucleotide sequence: TGTGCCACCAGCAGCCGGGCCTTAGTATACGAGCAGTACTTC. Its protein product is CATSSRALVYEQYF.

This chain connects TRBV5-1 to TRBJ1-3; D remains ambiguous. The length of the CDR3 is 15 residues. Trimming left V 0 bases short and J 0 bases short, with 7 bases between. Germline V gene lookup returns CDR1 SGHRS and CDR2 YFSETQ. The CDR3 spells CASSLDTYSGNTIYF. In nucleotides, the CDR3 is TGCGCCAGCAGCTTGGACACATACTCTGGAAACACCATATATTTT.

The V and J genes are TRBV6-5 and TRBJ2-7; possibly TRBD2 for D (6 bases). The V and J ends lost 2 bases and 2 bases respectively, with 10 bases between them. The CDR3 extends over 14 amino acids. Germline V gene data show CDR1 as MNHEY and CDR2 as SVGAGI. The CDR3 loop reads CASSYREAAYEQYF. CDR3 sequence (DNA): TGTGCCAGCAGTTACAGGGAGGCCGCCTACGAGCAGTACTTC.

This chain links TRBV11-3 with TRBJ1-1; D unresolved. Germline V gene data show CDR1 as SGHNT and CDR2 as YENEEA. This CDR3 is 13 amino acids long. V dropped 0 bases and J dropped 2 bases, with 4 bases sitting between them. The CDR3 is CASSLEGNTEAFF. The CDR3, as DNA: TGTGCCAGCAGCTTAGAAGGTAACACTGAAGCTTTCTTT.

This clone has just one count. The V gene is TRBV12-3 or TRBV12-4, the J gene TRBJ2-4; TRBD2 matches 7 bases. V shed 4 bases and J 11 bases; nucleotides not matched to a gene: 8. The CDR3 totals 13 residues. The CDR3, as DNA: TGTGCCAGCAGTTGGACTAGAGCCCCGGTTCAGTACTTC. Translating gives CASSWTRAPVQYF.

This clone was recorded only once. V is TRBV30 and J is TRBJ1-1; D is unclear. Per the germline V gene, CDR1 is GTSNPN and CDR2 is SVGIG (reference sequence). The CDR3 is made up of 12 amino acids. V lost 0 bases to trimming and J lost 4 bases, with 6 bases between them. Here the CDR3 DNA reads TGTGCCTGGAGTGTAGATATCACTGAAGCTTTCTTT. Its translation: CAWSVDITEAFF.

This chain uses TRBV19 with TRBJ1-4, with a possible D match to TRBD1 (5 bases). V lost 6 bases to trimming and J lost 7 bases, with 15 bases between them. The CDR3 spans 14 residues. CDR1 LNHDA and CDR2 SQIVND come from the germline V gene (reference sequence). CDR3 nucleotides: TGTGCCAGTAGGGGACCGCCTTTTGGTGAAAAACTGTTTTTT. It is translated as CASRGPPFGEKLFF.

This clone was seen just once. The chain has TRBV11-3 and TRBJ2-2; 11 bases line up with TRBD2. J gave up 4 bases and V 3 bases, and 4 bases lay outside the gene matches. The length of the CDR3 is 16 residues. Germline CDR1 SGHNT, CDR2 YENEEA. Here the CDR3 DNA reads TGTGCCAGCAGCTTCAGTAGCGGGAGGGCCACCGGGGAGCTGTTTTTT. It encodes CASSFSSGRATGELFF.

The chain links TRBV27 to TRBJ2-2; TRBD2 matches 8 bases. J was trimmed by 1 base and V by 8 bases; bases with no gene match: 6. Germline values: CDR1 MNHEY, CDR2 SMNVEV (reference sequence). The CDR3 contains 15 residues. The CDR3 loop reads CASSGGVVNTGELFF. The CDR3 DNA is TGTGCCAGCTCGGGAGGGGTGGTGAACACCGGGGAGCTGTTTTTT.

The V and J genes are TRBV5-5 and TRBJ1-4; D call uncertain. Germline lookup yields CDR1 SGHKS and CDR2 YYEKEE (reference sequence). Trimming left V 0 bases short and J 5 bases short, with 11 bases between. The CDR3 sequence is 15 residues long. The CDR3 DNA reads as TGTGCCAGCAGCTTGGCAGCCGGAGTAAATGAAAAACTGTTTTTT. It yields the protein CASSLAAGVNEKLFF.

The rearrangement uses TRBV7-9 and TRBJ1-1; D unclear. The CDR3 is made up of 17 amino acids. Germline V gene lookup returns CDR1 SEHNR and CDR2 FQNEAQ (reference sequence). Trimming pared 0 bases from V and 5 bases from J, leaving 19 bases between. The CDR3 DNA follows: TGTGCCAGCAGCTTAGCCCTTATCGAGACCAGACGAACTGAAGCTTTCTTT. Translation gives CASSLALIETRRTEAFF.

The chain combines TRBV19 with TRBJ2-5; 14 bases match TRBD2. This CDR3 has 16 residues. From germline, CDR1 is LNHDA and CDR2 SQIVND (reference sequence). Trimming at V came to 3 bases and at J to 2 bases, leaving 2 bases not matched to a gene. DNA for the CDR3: TGTGCCAGTAGTATGGGACTAGCGGGGGAGCAAGAGACCCAGTACTTC. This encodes CASSMGLAGEQETQYF.

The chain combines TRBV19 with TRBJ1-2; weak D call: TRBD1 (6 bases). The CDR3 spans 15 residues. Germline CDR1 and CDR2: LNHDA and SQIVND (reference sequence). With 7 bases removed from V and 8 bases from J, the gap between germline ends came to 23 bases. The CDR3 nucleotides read TGTGCCAGTACCCTAATCGACGGCAGGGGAACAGGCTACACCTTC. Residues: CASTLIDGRGTGYTF.

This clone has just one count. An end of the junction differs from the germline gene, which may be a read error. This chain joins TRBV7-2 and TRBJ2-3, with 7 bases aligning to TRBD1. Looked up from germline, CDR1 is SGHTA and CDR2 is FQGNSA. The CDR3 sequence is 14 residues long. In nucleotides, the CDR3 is TGTGCCAGCAGCTTAGAAACCCGGGACAGTAGAGCGTTTTTC. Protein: CASSLETRDSRAFF.

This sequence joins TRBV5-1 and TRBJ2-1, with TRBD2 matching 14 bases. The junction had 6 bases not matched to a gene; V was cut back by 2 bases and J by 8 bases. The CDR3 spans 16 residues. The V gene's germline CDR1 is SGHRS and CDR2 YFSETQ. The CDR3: CASSFGGLAGVDEQFF. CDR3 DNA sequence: TGCGCCAGCAGCTTCGGGGGACTAGCGGGAGTGGATGAGCAGTTCTTC.

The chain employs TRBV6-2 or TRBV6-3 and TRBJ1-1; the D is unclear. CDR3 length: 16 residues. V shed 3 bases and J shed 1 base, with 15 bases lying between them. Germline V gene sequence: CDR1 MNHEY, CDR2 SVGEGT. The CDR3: CASSYDTRAPNTEAFF. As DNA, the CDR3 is TGTGCCAGCAGTTATGACACCCGAGCGCCGAACACTGAAGCTTTCTTT.

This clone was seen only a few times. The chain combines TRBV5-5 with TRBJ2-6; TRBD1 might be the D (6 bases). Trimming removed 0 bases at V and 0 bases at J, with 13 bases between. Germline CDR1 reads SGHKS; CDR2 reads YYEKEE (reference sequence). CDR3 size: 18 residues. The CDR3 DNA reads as TGTGCCAGCAGCTTGGGGCCTACAGGGACCTCTGGGGCCAACGTCCTGACTTTC. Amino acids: CASSLGPTGTSGANVLTF. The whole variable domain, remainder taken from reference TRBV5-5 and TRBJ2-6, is DAGVTQSPTHLIKTRGQQVTLRCSPISGHKSVSWYQQVLGQGPQFIFQYYEKEERGRGNFPDRFSARQFPNYSSELNVNALLLGDSALYLCASSLGPTGTSGANVLTFGAGSRLTVL.

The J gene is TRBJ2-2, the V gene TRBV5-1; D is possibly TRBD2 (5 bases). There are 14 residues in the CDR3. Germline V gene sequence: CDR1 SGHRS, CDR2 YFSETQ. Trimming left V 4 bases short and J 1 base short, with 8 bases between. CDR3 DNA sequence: TGCGCCAGCAGCGCCGCGGGGAACACCGGGGAGCTGTTTTTT. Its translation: CASSAAGNTGELFF.

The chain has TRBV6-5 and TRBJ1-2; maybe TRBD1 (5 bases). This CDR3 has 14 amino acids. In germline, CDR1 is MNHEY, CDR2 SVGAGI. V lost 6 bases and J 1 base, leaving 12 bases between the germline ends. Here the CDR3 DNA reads TGTGCCAGCAGGCCTGGGGGGGGTAACTATGGCTACACCTTC. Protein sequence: CASRPGGGNYGYTF.

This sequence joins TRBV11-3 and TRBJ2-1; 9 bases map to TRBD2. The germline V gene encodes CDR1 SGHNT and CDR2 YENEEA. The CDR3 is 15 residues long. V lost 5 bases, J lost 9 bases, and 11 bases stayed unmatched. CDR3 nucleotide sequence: TGTGCCAGCAGCCAATCGGGACTAGCAGGGGTTGAGCAGTTCTTC. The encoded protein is CASSQSGLAGVEQFF.